Shown below are 18 T cell receptor beta chains from a single sample sequenced in a study of T cell responses to AZD1222 COVID-19 vaccine. TCRdb keeps only in-frame clones here, not all; method: immunoSEQ multiplex PCR. Of 110,000 to 150,000 clones in the sample, more than 90% are singletons; the top ten hold approximately 1.5%. The input for sequencing was peripheral blood, taken on day 0 of AZD1222 vaccination. These receptors were taken from an adult in good health.

The J gene is TRBJ2-2, the V gene TRBV14; weak D call: TRBD1 (5 bases). V was cut by 6 bases and J by 1 base, with 12 bases left in between. This CDR3 spans 15 amino acids. CDR1 is SGHDN and CDR2 is FVKESK in the germline V gene. Here the CDR3 reads CASSPIQVNTGELFF. The CDR3 nucleotides are TGTGCCAGCAGTCCAATACAGGTGAACACCGGGGAGCTGTTTTTT.

The V gene is TRBV10-1, the J gene TRBJ1-1; 9 bases are a match to TRBD1. Unmatched junction bases numbered 15, after V lost 2 bases and J lost 8 bases. The CDR3 is 17 amino acids. Germline CDR1 and CDR2: WNHNN and SYGVQD (reference sequence). CDR3 sequence reads: CASSEGGQGGLATEAFF. In nucleotides, the CDR3 is TGCGCCAGCAGTGAGGGGGGACAGGGAGGATTGGCGACGGAAGCTTTCTTT.

For this clone: The same CDR3 is also encoded by other DNA sequences in this sample. The J gene is TRBJ1-5, the V gene TRBV28; D gene uncertain. Looked up from germline, CDR1 is MDHEN and CDR2 is SYDVKM. The V and J ends lost 5 bases and 3 bases respectively, with 8 bases between them. The CDR3 has 13 residues. DNA for the CDR3: TGTGCCAGCAGTGGTGTTTCCAATCAGCCCCAGCATTTT. Its protein is CASSGVSNQPQHF.

The chain couples TRBV5-5 to TRBJ2-7, with D uncertain. There are 11 residues in the CDR3. The V end lost 3 bases, the J end lost 2 bases, and 3 bases lay between the germline ends. Germline CDR1 and CDR2: SGHKS and YYEKEE (reference sequence). CDR3 residues: CASSSTYEQYF. Here the CDR3 DNA reads TGTGCCAGCAGCTCTACCTACGAGCAGTACTTC.

In this sample, this clone turned up once. The V call is TRBV4-1, the J call TRBJ2-7; D may be TRBD1 (6 bases). Trimming cost V 2 bases and J 2 bases, with 7 bases left between them. Germline CDR1 reads MGHRA; CDR2 reads YSYEKL. The CDR3 contains 13 residues. The CDR3 sequence is CASSQTGPYEQYF. The CDR3 DNA reads as TGCGCCAGCAGCCAAACAGGGCCCTACGAGCAGTACTTC.

The V gene is TRBV6-1, the J gene TRBJ1-4; 9 bases map to TRBD1. The V gene end was trimmed by 3 bases and the J gene end by 5 bases; junction bases not matched to a gene: 4. Germline V gene data show CDR1 as MNHNS and CDR2 as SASEGT. This CDR3 has 15 residues. CDR3 nucleotides: TGTGCCAGCAGTGATAAGGGACAGGGCAATGAAAAACTGTTTTTT. It encodes CASSDKGQGNEKLFF.

The rearrangement uses TRBV30 and TRBJ1-3; 10 bases match TRBD1. After removal of 4 bases from V and 0 bases from J, the junction contained 6 bases not matched to a gene. The germline gives CDR1 GTSNPN, CDR2 SVGIG (reference sequence). The CDR3 is made up of 16 amino acids. CDR3 coding DNA: TGTGCCTGGACCGGGACAGGGGTTCCCTCTGGAAACACCATATATTTT. It specifies CAWTGTGVPSGNTIYF.

The chain employs TRBV9 and TRBJ1-1, with a possible D match to TRBD1 (5 bases). CDR3 length: 14 residues. The V gene's germline CDR1 is SGDLS and CDR2 YYNGEE. The V and J ends lost 0 bases and 6 bases respectively, with 12 bases between them. CDR3 sequence: CASSVVGGSAEAFF. The CDR3 bases are TGTGCCAGCAGCGTAGTGGGGGGATCGGCTGAAGCTTTCTTT.

For this clone: The germline gene is not matched at one end of the junction; a read error may be the cause. The rearrangement joins TRBV9 to TRBJ2-2; D might be TRBD1 (6 bases). Germline CDR1 SGDLS, CDR2 YYNGEE. This CDR3 contains 12 residues. CDR3 loop: CASSQAQGGLFF. In nucleotides, the CDR3 is TGTGCCAGCAGCCAAGCTCAAGGGGGGCTGTTTTTT.

This chain connects TRBV18 to TRBJ2-7; TRBD1 matches at 10 bases. Germline CDR1 reads KGHSH; CDR2 reads LQKENI. CDR3 size: 14 residues. V lost 3 bases and J lost 5; bases outside the gene matches: 4. The CDR3 bases are TGTGCCAGCTCACCGGGACAGGGGCTCAACGAGCAGTACTTC. Translated, it gives CASSPGQGLNEQYF.

This clone was observed once. V gene TRBV5-1 combines with J gene TRBJ1-4; TRBD1 is a possible D gene (6 bases). Trimming left V 0 bases short and J 8 bases short, with 14 bases between. Germline CDR1 reads SGHRS; CDR2 reads YFSETQ. The CDR3 contains 15 residues. This chain's CDR3 is CASSLARGGNEKLFF. The CDR3 DNA reads as TGCGCCAGCAGCTTGGCCAGGGGAGGAAACGAAAAACTGTTTTTT.

This clone was detected only a few times. Other DNA sequences from this sample encode an identical CDR3 as well. This chain links TRBV3-1 (or the pseudogene TRBV3-2) with TRBJ2-3, with 10 nucleotides matching TRBD2. Germline CDR1 and CDR2: LGHDT and YNNKEL (reference sequence). V was clipped by 1 base and J by 0 bases; unmatched bases: 7. This CDR3 is built from 18 residues. Here the CDR3 DNA reads TGTGCCAGCAGCCAAGGACTAGCGGGCTCGACTAGCACAGATACGCAGTATTTT. Translating it yields CASSQGLAGSTSTDTQYF.

On this clone: A much larger clone differs from this one at a single base, so this may be a read error. V and J are TRBV6-4 and TRBJ2-1, with 14 bases that match TRBD2. Losses at the gene ends were 3 bases for V and 8 bases for J; bases not matched to a gene: 0. The CDR3 consists of 14 residues. CDR1 is MRHNA, CDR2 SNTAGT, per germline. CDR3 bases: TGTGCCAGCAGTGAGGGACTAGCGGGAGATGAGCAGTTCTTC. It is translated as CASSEGLAGDEQFF.

The V gene is TRBV5-1, the J gene TRBJ2-2, with D maybe TRBD1 (5 bases). The CDR3 contains 15 residues. The V end lost 4 bases, the J end lost 3 bases, and 13 bases lay between the germline ends. Germline V gene sequence: CDR1 SGHRS, CDR2 YFSETQ. The CDR3 sequence is CASSPTGHYTGELFF. DNA for the CDR3: TGCGCCAGCAGCCCCACCGGACATTACACCGGGGAGCTGTTTTTT.

V usage is TRBV5-5 and J usage is TRBJ2-2; D is perhaps TRBD1 (5 bases). The length of the CDR3 is 14 residues. V was trimmed by 4 bases and J by 8 bases, leaving 15 bases between them. From germline, CDR1 is SGHKS and CDR2 YYEKEE (reference sequence). Here the CDR3 DNA reads TGTGCCAGCAGCCGAGGTCCAGGGCTAGGGGAGCTGTTTTTT. It is translated as CASSRGPGLGELFF.

This sequence joins TRBV11-2 and TRBJ2-1, with TRBD2 identical over 15 bases. The CDR3 loop spans 19 amino acids. Trimming removed 5 bases from V and 0 bases from J; junction bases left unmatched: 8. Looked up from germline, CDR1 is SGHAT and CDR2 is FQNNGV. The CDR3, as DNA: TGTGCCAGCAGCCTGGGGACTAGCGGGAGGAGATCCTCCTACAATGAGCAGTTCTTC. This translates into CASSLGTSGRRSSYNEQFF.

A few counts support this clone. The chain recombines TRBV27 with TRBJ2-1; 8 bases match TRBD2. The germline V gene encodes CDR1 MNHEY and CDR2 SMNVEV (reference sequence). The CDR3 spans 15 residues. The V and J ends lost 0 bases and 7 bases, in that order; junction bases with no gene match: 5. The CDR3 is CASSLSGLGDNEQFF. In DNA form, the CDR3 reads TGTGCCAGCAGTTTATCGGGACTAGGCGATAATGAGCAGTTCTTC.

The V gene is TRBV30, the J gene TRBJ2-3, with a weak D call TRBD1 (6 bases). The CDR3 loop spans 15 amino acids. Germline lookup yields CDR1 GTSNPN and CDR2 SVGIG (reference sequence). Trimming removed 2 bases from V and 5 bases from J, with 17 bases in between. DNA for the CDR3: TGTGCCTGGAGTTTTTCATGGGGGCTGGGAGATACGCAGTATTTT. Its protein is CAWSFSWGLGDTQYF.